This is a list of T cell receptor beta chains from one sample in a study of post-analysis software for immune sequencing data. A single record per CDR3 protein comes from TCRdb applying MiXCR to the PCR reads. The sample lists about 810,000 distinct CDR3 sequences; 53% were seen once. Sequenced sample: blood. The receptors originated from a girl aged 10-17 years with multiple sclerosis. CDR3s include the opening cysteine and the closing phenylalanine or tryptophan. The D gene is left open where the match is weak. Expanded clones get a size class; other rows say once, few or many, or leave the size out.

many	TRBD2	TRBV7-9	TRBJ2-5	CASSPGLAGGETQYF	TGTGCCAGCAGCCCTGGACTAGCGGGAGGAGAGACCCAGTACTTC
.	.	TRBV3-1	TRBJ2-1	CASSQGGSPYNEQFF	TGTGCCAGCAGCCAAGGTGGCTCCCCCTACAATGAGCAGTTCTTC
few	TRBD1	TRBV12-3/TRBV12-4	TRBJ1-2	CASSPDRDPGYTF	TGTGCCAGCAGCCCCGACAGGGATCCTGGCTACACCTTC
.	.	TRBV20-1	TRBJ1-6	CSARGTAVGSPLHF	TGCAGTGCTCGAGGGACGGCGGTAGGATCACCCCTCCACTTT
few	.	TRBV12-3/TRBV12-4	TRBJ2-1	CASSYLGGRNEQFF	TGTGCCAGCAGCTACTTAGGTGGCAGGAATGAGCAGTTCTTC
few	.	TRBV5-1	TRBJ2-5	CASSREPDQETQYF	TGCGCCAGCAGTAGAGAGCCGGATCAAGAGACCCAGTACTTC
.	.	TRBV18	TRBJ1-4	CASSPRDFTGEKLFF	TGTGCCAGCTCACCACGTGACTTTACCGGGGAAAAACTGTTTTTT
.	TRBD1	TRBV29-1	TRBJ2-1	CSTKTGLSRNEQFF	TGCAGCACCAAGACAGGGCTTTCACGGAATGAGCAGTTCTTC
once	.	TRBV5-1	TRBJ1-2	CASSFHLGEDYGYTF	TGCGCCAGCAGCTTTCACCTAGGAGAAGACTATGGCTACACCTTC
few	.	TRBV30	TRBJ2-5	CAWSSAGANQYF	TGTGCCTGGAGTTCGGCAGGGGCCAACCAGTACTTC
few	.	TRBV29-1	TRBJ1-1	CSVDSLAGNTEAFF	TGCAGCGTTGACTCCCTAGCAGGGAACACTGAAGCTTTCTTT
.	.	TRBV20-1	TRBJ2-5	CRVRSDQETQYF	TGCAGGGTTCGGAGCGATCAAGAGACCCAGTACTTC
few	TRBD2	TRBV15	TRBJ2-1	CATSRDLASGSNEQFF	TGTGCCACCAGCAGAGATCTGGCTAGCGGGAGCAATGAGCAGTTCTTC
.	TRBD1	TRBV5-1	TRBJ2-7	CASSLGGTGQGEQYF	TGCGCCAGCAGCTTGGGCGGGACAGGGCAGGGCGAGCAGTACTTC
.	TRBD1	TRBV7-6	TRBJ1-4	CASSSDRRINEKLFF	TGTGCCAGCAGCTCGGACAGGCGGATTAATGAAAAACTGTTTTTT
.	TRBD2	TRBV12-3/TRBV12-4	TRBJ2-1	CASSLSPGLAGGYNEQFF	TGTGCCAGCAGTTTATCACCGGGACTAGCGGGAGGATACAATGAGCAGTTCTTC
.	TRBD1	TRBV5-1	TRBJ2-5	CASSLGTGTGTFQETQYF	TGCGCCAGCAGCTTGGGCACCGGGACAGGGACTTTCCAAGAGACCCAGTACTTC
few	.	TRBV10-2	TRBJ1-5	CASREYGNQPQHF	TGCGCCAGCAGGGAATACGGCAATCAGCCCCAGCATTTT
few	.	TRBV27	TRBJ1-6	CASSWREGSPLHF	TGTGCCAGCAGTTGGCGTGAAGGTTCACCCCTCCACTTT
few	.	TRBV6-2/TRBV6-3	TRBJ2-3	CASSYSRGPDTQYF	TGTGCCAGCAGTTACTCCCGGGGCCCAGATACGCAGTATTTT
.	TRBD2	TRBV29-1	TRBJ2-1	CSASGSDEQFF	TGCAGCGCTAGCGGGTCGGATGAGCAGTTCTTC
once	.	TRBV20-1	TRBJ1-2	CSAPQRRSPNYGYTF	TGCAGTGCTCCCCAAAGGAGGAGTCCAAACTATGGCTACACCTTC
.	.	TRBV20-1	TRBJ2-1	CSANAYPSRESDEQFF	TGCAGTGCTAACGCTTACCCCTCAAGGGAAAGCGATGAGCAGTTCTTC
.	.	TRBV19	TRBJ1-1	CASSTVRGTEAFF	TGTGCCAGCTCGACAGTCAGGGGTACTGAAGCTTTCTTT
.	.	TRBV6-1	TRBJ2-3	CASRTGEGDTQYF	TGTGCCAGCAGGACAGGGGAGGGAGATACGCAGTATTTT
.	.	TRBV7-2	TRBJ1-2	CASSLVGPGFNGYTF	TGTGCCAGCAGCTTAGTCGGTCCAGGGTTTAATGGCTACACCTTC
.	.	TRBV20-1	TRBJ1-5	CSASPQVYSNQPQHF	TGCAGTGCTAGCCCCCAGGTATATAGCAATCAGCCCCAGCATTTT
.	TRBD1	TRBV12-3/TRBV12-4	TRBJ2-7	CASGTGTGSPYEQYF	TGTGCCAGCGGAACCGGGACAGGGTCTCCCTACGAGCAGTACTTC
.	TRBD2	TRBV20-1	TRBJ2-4	CSARGLRLAGENIQYF	TGCAGTGCTAGAGGCTTAAGACTAGCGGGGGAAAACATTCAGTACTTC
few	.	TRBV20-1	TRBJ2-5	CSAIIGTGKETQYF	TGCAGTGCTATTATTGGGACTGGTAAAGAGACCCAGTACTTC
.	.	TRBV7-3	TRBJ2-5	CASSLDLMETQYF	TGTGCCAGCAGCTTAGACCTGATGGAGACCCAGTACTTC
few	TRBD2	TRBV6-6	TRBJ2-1	CASRMITGGALLDEQFF	TGTGCCAGCAGGATGATTACCGGGGGGGCCCTGTTAGATGAGCAGTTCTTC
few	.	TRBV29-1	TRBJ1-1	CSVDQQNTEAFF	TGCAGCGTTGATCAGCAGAACACTGAAGCTTTCTTT
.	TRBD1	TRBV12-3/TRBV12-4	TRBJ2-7	CASRVGQGATYEQYF	TGTGCCAGCAGGGTCGGACAGGGGGCTACCTACGAGCAGTACTTC
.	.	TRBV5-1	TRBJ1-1	CASSPLGNTMNTEAFF	TGCGCCAGCAGCCCCCTGGGGAACACCATGAACACTGAAGCTTTCTTT
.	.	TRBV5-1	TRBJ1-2	CASSLHRDHYGYTF	TGCGCCAGCAGCCTACACAGGGATCACTATGGCTACACCTTC
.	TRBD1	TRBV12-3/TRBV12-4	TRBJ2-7	CASSFRGTGGSYEQYF	TGTGCCAGCAGTTTTAGGGGGACAGGGGGCTCCTACGAGCAGTACTTC
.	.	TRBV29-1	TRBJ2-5	CSVGLPGPNEETQYF	TGCAGCGTTGGCTTGCCAGGACCGAATGAGGAGACCCAGTACTTC
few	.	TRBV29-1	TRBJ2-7	CSVAEAGFYEQYF	TGCAGCGTTGCGGAAGCAGGGTTTTACGAGCAGTACTTC
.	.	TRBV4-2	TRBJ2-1	CASNPAGTQDLYNEQFF	TGTGCCAGCAACCCAGCCGGGACTCAGGATCTGTACAATGAGCAGTTCTTC
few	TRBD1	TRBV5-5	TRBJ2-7	CASSLTGTDGAEQYF	TGTGCCAGCAGCCTTACCGGGACAGATGGGGCCGAGCAGTACTTC
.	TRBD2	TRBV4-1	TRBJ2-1	CASSLQHGTSGGRDEQFF	TGCGCCAGCAGCCTACAACACGGGACTAGCGGGGGTCGGGATGAGCAGTTCTTC
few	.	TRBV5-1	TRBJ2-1	CASWSGASHNEQFF	TGCGCCAGCTGGTCAGGGGCCTCTCACAATGAGCAGTTCTTC
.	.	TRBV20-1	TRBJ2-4	CSARVGSGSPEYF	.
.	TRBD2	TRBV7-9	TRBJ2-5	CASSFRRLAGGSRQETQYF	TGTGCCAGCAGCTTCCGAAGACTAGCGGGAGGGAGTAGACAAGAGACCCAGTACTTC